A single sample is the source of the 23 T cell receptor beta chains below, sequenced in a study of Graves' ophthalmopathy and Graves' hyperthyroidism. Amplification of TCR beta CDR3 regions used RNA transcripts. RT-PCR with HTBI primers came first, then second-round multiplex PCR. Each CDR3 protein gets one entry after TCRdb re-called the multiplex PCR reads with MiXCR. The repertoire consists of some 520,000 distinct CDR3 sequences, with about an eighth occurring once and the leading ten covering around 9.8%. The sample comprised blood. The receptors originated from a woman under 40 with Graves' ophthalmopathy.

This clonotype was recorded many times. This chain uses TRBV12-3 or TRBV12-4 with TRBJ1-1; a possible D gene is TRBD1 (5 bases). This CDR3 contains 12 residues. Trimming took off 6 bases at V and 6 bases at J, with 11 bases between the two ends. For the CDR3, the DNA is TGTGCCAGCAGCGCCGACAGACCTGAAGCTTTCTTT. Translated, it gives CASSADRPEAFF.

The table lists this clonotype with many counts. The J gene is TRBJ2-2, the V gene TRBV12-3 or TRBV12-4; D is possibly TRBD2 (5 bases). Trimming stripped 3 bases from V and 0 bases from J, with 11 bases between. There are 16 residues in the CDR3. The CDR3 DNA reads TGTGCCAGCAGTTTTTCTTTGCGGGCGAACACCGGGGAGCTGTTTTTT. Amino acid sequence: CASSFSLRANTGELFF.

This clonotype has at least ten counts. The chain carries TRBV6-1 and TRBJ1-6, with D unclear. This CDR3 is 12 amino acids long. Per germline, CDR1 MNHNS and CDR2 SASEGT. Trimming removed 5 bases at V and 7 bases at J, with 6 bases between. The CDR3 DNA reads TGTGCCAGCAGTTCAATGAATTCACCCCTCCACTTT. Translation gives CASSSMNSPLHF.

In this sample, this clonotype turned up many times. The V gene is TRBV2, the J gene TRBJ1-1; perhaps TRBD1 as D (6 bases). Trimming took off 6 bases at V and 1 base at J, with 15 bases between the two ends. Germline CDR1 SNHLY, CDR2 FYNNEI. This CDR3 is built from 15 residues. CDR3 sequence: CASSLGGQGNTEAFF. The CDR3 bases are TGTGCCAGCAGCTTAGGGGGGCAGGGGAACACTGAAGCTTTCTTT.

This clonotype was detected many times. The J gene is TRBJ2-7, the V gene TRBV27; D unclear. V lost 5 bases, J lost 4 bases, and 12 bases lay in between. CDR1 and CDR2 (germline): MNHEY, SMNVEV (reference sequence). The CDR3 contains 13 residues. The CDR3 region is CASSGDLVYEQYF. For the CDR3, the DNA is TGTGCCAGCAGTGGTGACCTTGTTTACGAGCAGTACTTC.

This clonotype was detected many times. The chain uses TRBV12-3 or TRBV12-4 and TRBJ1-5; 7 bases agree with TRBD1. The CDR3 spans 14 residues. V was clipped by 6 bases and J by 3 bases; unmatched bases: 5. CDR3 sequence (DNA): TGTGCCAGCAGGGGTACAGGGGCCAATCAGCCCCAGCATTTT. Protein sequence: CASRGTGANQPQHF.

Ten or more counts support this clonotype. The chain is built from TRBV9 and TRBJ1-2; TRBD1 aligns across 8 bases. Germline V gene data show CDR1 as SGDLS and CDR2 as YYNGEE. Germline trimming cut 4 bases from V and 8 bases from J; bases unmatched to any gene: 10. This CDR3 is built from 14 residues. CDR3 region: CASSSDRTGRGYTF. The CDR3 DNA is TGTGCCAGCAGCTCTGACAGGACAGGGAGAGGCTACACCTTC.

Remarks on this clonotype: It may be a read error: a sequence one base away is much more abundant. The rearrangement joins TRBV20-1 to TRBJ1-1; D is unclear. The germline CDR1 and CDR2 sequences are DFQATT and SNEGSKA (reference sequence). The CDR3 has 13 amino acids. Trimming stripped 2 bases from V and 12 bases from J, with 19 bases between. For the CDR3, the DNA is TGCAGTGCTAGAAGGTCCGTTCTGGAGGAATCTTTCTTT. Residues: CSARRSVLEESFF.

This clonotype was detected ten times or more. The chain joins TRBV4-1 to TRBJ1-5; D gene ambiguous. This CDR3 is 15 amino acids long. CDR1 MGHRA and CDR2 YSYEKL come from the germline V gene. V was cut by 2 bases and J by 2 bases, with 10 bases left in between. The CDR3 spells CASSQIGWGNQPQHF. For the CDR3, the DNA is TGCGCCAGCAGCCAAATAGGGTGGGGCAATCAGCCCCAGCATTTT.

This clonotype was seen a few times. The gene calls are TRBV10-3 and TRBJ2-5; tentatively, D is TRBD1 (6 bases). V gave up 6 bases and J gave up 2 bases, with 13 bases separating them. This CDR3 is 14 amino acids long. Germline V gene lookup returns CDR1 ENHRY and CDR2 SYGVKD. In DNA, the CDR3 is TGTGCCATCAGCCCGGAAGGGGGTCAAGAGACCCAGTACTTC. Translation gives CAISPEGGQETQYF.

In its sample, this clonotype was seen a few times. The DNA of the CDR3 is TGTGCCAGCAGTGAACCCGGGACAGGGGCTGGCTACACCTTC. It codes for CASSEPGTGAGYTF. The J gene is TRBJ1-2, the V gene TRBV6-1, with TRBD1 identical over 10 bases. The V gene's germline CDR1 is MNHNS and CDR2 SASEGT. The CDR3 sequence is 14 residues long. V shed 2 bases and J 7 bases; nucleotides not matched to a gene: 4.

This clonotype appeared many times. This chain connects TRBV29-1 to TRBJ1-2, with a possible D match to TRBD1 (5 bases). V lost 3 bases and J 0 bases, leaving 8 bases between the germline ends. Germline CDR1 and CDR2: SQVTM and ANQGSEA. The CDR3 is 13 residues long. The CDR3 DNA sequence: TGCAGCGTTGATCGGGGCACTAACTATGGCTACACCTTC. Its translation is CSVDRGTNYGYTF.

This clonotype has ten or more counts. The chain links TRBV6-5 to TRBJ1-6, with TRBD1 matching over 7 bases. Germline values: CDR1 MNHEY, CDR2 SVGAGI. There are 15 residues in the CDR3. Unmatched junction bases numbered 10, after V lost 7 bases and J lost 7 bases. The CDR3 DNA reads TGTGCCAGCATACTGAGACAGGGAAGGAATTCACCCCTCCACTTT. Translated: CASILRQGRNSPLHF.

This clonotype was picked up many times. V gene TRBV28 combines with J gene TRBJ1-1; tentative D call: TRBD1 (6 bases). Germline V gives CDR1 MDHEN, CDR2 SYDVKM. This CDR3 comprises 13 residues. Trimming cost V 6 bases and J 4 bases, with 12 bases left between them. The CDR3 reads CASSFRGATEAFF. CDR3 coding DNA: TGTGCCAGCAGCTTCAGGGGCGCCACTGAAGCTTTCTTT.

This clonotype was detected many times. The chain links TRBV6-1 to TRBJ2-2, with TRBD2 matching over 9 bases. With 2 bases clipped from V and 5 bases from J, the junction kept 6 bases outside the gene matches. The CDR3 totals 16 residues. The V gene's germline CDR1 is MNHNS and CDR2 SASEGT. CDR3 DNA: TGTGCCAGCAGTGAAATTAGCGGGAGCGGTACCGGGGAGCTGTTTTTT. Translation gives CASSEISGSGTGELFF.

This clonotype has more than one count but fewer than ten. V and J are TRBV7-9 and TRBJ2-7; D gene unclear. Trimming removed 0 bases from V and 0 bases from J, with 9 bases in between. The CDR3 is made up of 15 amino acids. Looked up from germline, CDR1 is SEHNR and CDR2 is FQNEAQ (reference sequence). CDR3 sequence: CASSLATAVSYEQYF. CDR3 DNA sequence: TGTGCCAGCAGCTTAGCGACCGCAGTCTCCTACGAGCAGTACTTC.

This clonotype appeared many times. The CDR3 here is CATSRDRLAGVKVGELFF. The CDR3 DNA is TGTGCCACCAGCAGAGATAGACTAGCGGGAGTTAAAGTCGGGGAGCTGTTTTTT. The V gene is TRBV15, the J gene TRBJ2-2; 12 bases map to TRBD2. Germline V lookup: CDR1 LNHNV, CDR2 YYDKDF (reference sequence). CDR3 length: 18 residues. V was clipped by 0 bases and J by 7 bases; unmatched bases: 9.

With regard to this clonotype: With a much larger clone just one base away, this may be a read error. The CDR3 carries no conserved terminal phenylalanine or tryptophan, so it likely arises from a read error. This rearrangement joins TRBV13 to TRBJ1-1; D ambiguous. CDR3 length: 14 residues. From germline, CDR1 is PRHDT and CDR2 FYEKMQ (reference sequence). In DNA form, the CDR3 reads TGTGCCAGCGGCTTTGGTGTCTCGAACACTGAAGCTTTCTAT. Its protein product is CASGFGVSNTEAFY.

This clonotype was picked up many times. CDR3 amino acids: CASSPLWEQYF. CDR3 nucleotides: TGTGCCAGCAGCCCCTTGTGGGAGCAGTACTTC. The rearrangement links TRBV6-2 or TRBV6-3 to TRBJ2-7; no firm D call. The V gene's germline CDR1 is MNHEY and CDR2 SVGEGT. V was cut by 6 bases and J by 7 bases, with 10 bases left in between. This CDR3 is built from 11 residues.

The chain is built from TRBV7-8 and TRBJ2-5; 14 bases agree with TRBD2. Germline lookup yields CDR1 SGHVS and CDR2 FQNEAQ. This CDR3 has 16 residues. Trimming cost V 4 bases and J 3 bases; bases outside gene matches: 4. The CDR3, as DNA: TGTGCCAGCAGCTCAGTGGGACTAGCGGGAGAAGAGACCCAGTACTTC. Its translation: CASSSVGLAGEETQYF.

Of note for this clonotype: At one of its ends the junction is not consistent with the germline gene, which may arise from a read error. The chain couples TRBV6-5 to TRBJ1-2; no clear D. The CDR3 contains 13 residues. Looked up from germline, CDR1 is MNHEY and CDR2 is SVGAGI. CDR3 DNA: TGTGCCAGCAGTCGCGAGATTAACTGTGGCTACACCTTC. It translates to CASSREINCGYTF.

This clonotype showed up many times. The chain recombines TRBV12-3 or TRBV12-4 with TRBJ2-1; no firm D call. The ends were cut back, 5 bases at V and 8 bases at J, with 10 bases in the middle. The CDR3 is made up of 12 amino acids. The CDR3 sequence is CASSPTGYEQFF. CDR3 bases: TGTGCCAGCAGTCCGACGGGCTATGAGCAGTTCTTC.

Ten or more counts support this clonotype. The chain links TRBV27 to TRBJ1-1; the match to TRBD1 covers 8 bases. Per the germline V gene, CDR1 is MNHEY and CDR2 is SMNVEV (reference sequence). The CDR3 has 12 residues. V shed 5 bases, J shed 6 bases, and the junction held 2 bases outside the gene matches. The CDR3 loop reads CASSVQGAEAFF. In nucleotides, the CDR3 is TGTGCCAGCAGTGTACAGGGGGCTGAAGCTTTCTTT.